Shown below are 30 T cell receptor beta chains from a single sample sequenced in a study of CD8+ T cells in alopecia areata. RNA was extracted and reverse transcribed into cDNA as the sequencing template. Sequencing was performed with immunoSEQ multiplex PCR; in TCRdb, only in-frame clones are kept and a portion is missing. The sample includes more than 95,000 clones, about 50% of them seen just once. The sample comprised NKG2D-low CD8+ T cells sorted from blood. The receptors derive from a human donor with alopecia areata.

As to this clone: No conserved phenylalanine or tryptophan is present at the end of the CDR3, so a read error is the likely explanation. No DNA is shown, since the ends of the CDR3 on it are uncertain; the CDR3 is the one TCRdb lists. The chain carries TRBV29-1 and TRBJ1-4. The CDR3 sequence runs 12 residues, both termini included. The germline V gene has CDR1 SQVTM and CDR2 ANQGSEA. The CDR3 reads CSVCGGRGPRVR.

A note on this clone: This sample includes further DNA sequences coding for the same CDR3. The rearrangement uses TRBV30 and TRBJ2-7; D is ambiguous. CDR1 is GTSNPN, CDR2 SVGIG, per germline (reference sequence). V lost 1 base, J lost 3 bases, and 4 bases lay in between. The CDR3 has 11 amino acids. CDR3 residues: CAWSDSYEQYF. DNA of the CDR3: TGTGCCTGGAGTGACAGCTACGAGCAGTACTTC.

The chain is built from TRBV5-4 and TRBJ2-1, with 8 bases aligning to TRBD2. This CDR3 comprises 11 residues. J lost 13 bases, V lost 3 bases, and 3 bases had no gene match. Germline V lookup: CDR1 SGHNT, CDR2 YYREEE (reference sequence). CDR3 sequence reads: CASSSAGAQFF. CDR3 DNA: TGTGCCAGCAGCTCAGCGGGAGCCCAGTTCTTC.

This clone was counted only a few times. The chain combines TRBV29-1 with TRBJ2-5; D is unclear. This CDR3 region has 12 residues. The germline V gene encodes CDR1 SQVTM and CDR2 ANQGSEA. V was shortened by 7 bases and J by 0 bases, with 9 bases between the two germline ends. CDR3 DNA sequence: TGCAGCGCCTTCCAGGACCAAGAGACCCAGTACTTC. It yields the protein CSAFQDQETQYF.

The chain uses TRBV29-1 and TRBJ2-5, with no clear D. Germline values: CDR1 SQVTM, CDR2 ANQGSEA. V was cut by 0 bases and J by 1 base, with 6 bases left in between. The CDR3 is 13 amino acids. CDR3 residues: CSVEEGGQETQYF. For the CDR3, the DNA is TGCAGCGTTGAAGAGGGCGGCCAAGAGACCCAGTACTTC.

This clone turned up a few times. This sequence joins TRBV14 and TRBJ2-1; 7 nucleotides match TRBD2. CDR1 and CDR2 (germline): SGHDN, FVKESK. V was clipped by 0 bases and J by 3 bases; unmatched bases: 8. The CDR3 covers 17 residues. DNA for the CDR3: TGTGCCAGCAGCCAAGACTGGGCGGGAGAGAACTACAATGAGCAGTTCTTC. Its translation is CASSQDWAGENYNEQFF.

In this sample, this clone turned up a few times. The chain is built from TRBV29-1 and TRBJ1-1; tentatively, D is TRBD1 (5 bases). The germline V gene encodes CDR1 SQVTM and CDR2 ANQGSEA. The CDR3 contains 15 residues. The V end was cut by 1 base, the J end by 5 bases, with 17 bases between. CDR3 nucleotide sequence: TGCAGCGTTGAAGGGTCAAGGTGGGGGAGAACTGAAGCTTTCTTT. Its translation is CSVEGSRWGRTEAFF.

This clone occurred a few times. One end of the junction varies from germline; a read error may be responsible. V usage is TRBV29-1 and J usage is TRBJ2-7; no reliable D call. The CDR3 runs to 11 residues. CDR1 and CDR2 from the germline V gene are SQVTM and ANQGSEA. CDR3 DNA: TGCAGCGTTGAAGTTGGTCCCCTCATTTATTTC. It specifies CSVEVGPLIYF.

The gene calls are TRBV30 and TRBJ1-5, with D unclear. This CDR3 is 14 amino acids long. Germline CDR1 GTSNPN, CDR2 SVGIG (reference sequence). Trimming took off 1 base at V and 5 bases at J, with 12 bases between the two ends. CDR3 sequence reads: CAWSDKVSDQPQHF. In nucleotides, the CDR3 is TGTGCCTGGAGTGATAAGGTTTCAGATCAGCCCCAGCATTTT.

This clone has just a few counts. Other DNA sequences in this sample translate to the same CDR3. This chain joins TRBV5-1 and TRBJ2-2; D is unresolved. Deletions cut 2 bases from V and 5 bases from J, with 1 base between. The CDR3 spans 11 residues. CDR1 SGHRS and CDR2 YFSETQ come from the germline V gene. As DNA, the CDR3 is TGCGCCAGCAGCTTTACCGGGGAGCTGTTTTTT. This translates into CASSFTGELFF. Full variable domain (missing parts from reference TRBV5-1 and TRBJ2-2): KAGVTQTPRYLIKTRGQQVTLSCSPISGHRSVSWYQQTPGQGLQFLFEYFSETQRNKGNFPGRFSGRQFSNSRSEMNVSTLELGDSALYLCASSFTGELFFGEGSRLTVL.

Only a few counts were recorded for this clone. The chain links TRBV29-1 to TRBJ1-1, with a tentative D call TRBD1 (5 bases). The CDR3 spans 15 residues. Trimming pared 2 bases from V and 2 bases from J, leaving 15 bases between. CDR1 SQVTM and CDR2 ANQGSEA come from the germline V gene. In nucleotides, the CDR3 is TGCAGCGTTGAAAGGGGCCCCGTTATCAACACTGAAGCTTTCTTT. Encoded protein: CSVERGPVINTEAFF.

This chain links TRBV4-1 with TRBJ2-1; no reliable D call. Trimming stripped 8 bases from V and 9 bases from J, with 8 bases between. The CDR3 has 10 residues. The germline V gene encodes CDR1 MGHRA and CDR2 YSYEKL. The CDR3 sequence is CASGGGEQFF. CDR3 in DNA: TGCGCCAGCGGCGGCGGTGAGCAGTTCTTC.

J is TRBJ2-7 and V is TRBV27; 8 bases align to TRBD1. V trimming: 2 bases; J trimming: 4 bases; junction bases outside the gene matches: 7. Germline CDR1 reads MNHEY; CDR2 reads SMNVEV (reference sequence). CDR3 length: 15 amino acids. CDR3 in amino acids: CASSLRPGGGYEQYF. DNA for the CDR3: TGTGCCAGCAGTTTACGGCCAGGGGGCGGGTACGAGCAGTACTTC.

The gene calls are TRBV4-1 and TRBJ2-7; the D gene is possibly TRBD2 (6 bases). Germline V lookup: CDR1 MGHRA, CDR2 YSYEKL. The V end lost 0 bases, the J end lost 4 bases, and 22 bases lay between the germline ends. The CDR3 consists of 18 residues. The CDR3 loop reads CASSQEGERISGEYEQYF. The CDR3 region has the DNA TGCGCCAGCAGCCAAGAGGGGGAAAGGATTTCGGGAGAATACGAGCAGTACTTC.

The rearrangement links TRBV25-1 to TRBJ2-3, with 7 bases that match TRBD2. This CDR3 has 15 amino acids. The V gene's germline CDR1 is MGHDK and CDR2 SYGVNS. V lost 4 bases, J lost 1 base, and 5 bases stayed unmatched. The CDR3 protein is CASSAAGVGTDTQYF. CDR3 nucleotides: TGTGCCAGCAGTGCCGCGGGGGTCGGCACAGATACGCAGTATTTT.

This clone has more than one count but fewer than ten. The chain couples TRBV2 to TRBJ1-6; tentatively, D is TRBD1 (6 bases). This CDR3 has 13 amino acids. V lost 3 bases and J 10 bases, leaving 10 bases between the germline ends. Germline loops: CDR1 SNHLY, CDR2 FYNNEI. CDR3 in amino acids: CASSDGTFSPLHF. CDR3 sequence (DNA): TGTGCCAGCAGTGACGGGACATTCTCACCCCTCCACTTT.

The rearrangement uses TRBV29-1 and TRBJ2-7; 7 nucleotides agree with TRBD1. The CDR3 is 13 residues long. J gave up 2 bases and V 1 base, and 2 bases lay outside the gene matches. The germline V gene has CDR1 SQVTM and CDR2 ANQGSEA. CDR3 in DNA: TGCAGCGTTGAAGTTCAGGGGGCCTACGAGCAGTACTTC. Translating it yields CSVEVQGAYEQYF.

The chain employs TRBV6-4 and TRBJ1-5, with TRBD1 matching 7 bases. CDR1 and CDR2 from the germline V gene are MRHNA and SNTAGT. J lost 6 bases, V lost 3 bases, and 2 bases had no gene match. The CDR3 extends over 13 amino acids. The CDR3 sequence is CASSEGDSQPQHF. DNA for the CDR3: TGTGCCAGCAGTGAGGGGGACAGTCAGCCCCAGCATTTT.

This clone was found a few times. The rearrangement uses TRBV7-8 and TRBJ2-5, with no clear D. This CDR3 region has 13 residues. From germline, CDR1 is SGHVS and CDR2 FQNEAQ. The germline V and J ends were trimmed by 5 bases and 0 bases, with 7 bases remaining between them. The CDR3 nucleotides read TGTGCCAGCAGCCCCCCCTACCAAGAGACCCAGTACTTC. It translates to CASSPPYQETQYF.

The table lists this clone with a few counts. The chain uses TRBV14 and TRBJ2-4; D ambiguous. V was trimmed by 5 bases and J by 8 bases, leaving 13 bases between them. This CDR3 spans 13 amino acids. Germline V CDR1 and CDR2: SGHDN, FVKESK. CDR3 sequence: CASSNKKDYIQYF. CDR3 in DNA: TGTGCCAGCAGCAACAAAAAGGATTACATTCAGTACTTC. Full variable domain (outside the CDR3, taken from reference TRBV14 and TRBJ2-4): EAGVTQFPSHSVIEKGQTVTLRCDPISGHDNLYWYRRVMGKEIKFLLHFVKESKQDESGMPNNRFLAERTGGTYSTLKVQPAELEDSGVYFCASSNKKDYIQYFGAGTRLSVL.

The DNA of the CDR3 is TGCAGCGTTGATCGCGGGCTGGCCTACAATGAGCAGTTCTTC. Translated, it gives CSVDRGLAYNEQFF. The chain combines TRBV29-1 with TRBJ2-1; the D gene is possibly TRBD2 (5 bases). The CDR3 runs 14 residues. Germline CDR1 reads SQVTM; CDR2 reads ANQGSEA. Trimming removed 3 bases from V and 2 bases from J, with 11 bases in between.

This chain joins TRBV30 and TRBJ2-7; TRBD2 matches at 10 bases. Trimming removed 0 bases from V and 3 bases from J; junction bases left unmatched: 8. This CDR3 contains 16 residues. CDR1 is GTSNPN and CDR2 is SVGIG in the germline V gene (reference sequence). This CDR3 is CAWSVELLAGVYEQYF. The CDR3 region has the DNA TGTGCCTGGAGTGTAGAACTCCTAGCGGGAGTCTACGAGCAGTACTTC. Full variable domain (rest looked up from reference TRBV30 and TRBJ2-7): SQTIHQWPATLVQPVGSPLSLECTVEGTSNPNLYWYRQAAGRGLQLLFYSVGIGQISSEVPQNLSASRPQDRQFILSSKKLLLSDSGFYLCAWSVELLAGVYEQYFGPGTRLTVT.

For the CDR3, the DNA is TGTGCCAGCAGCTTAGCGGGAGCGGGAGAAACCTACGAGCAGTACTTC. This translates into CASSLAGAGETYEQYF. The chain is built from TRBV7-9 and TRBJ2-7; 8 bases match TRBD2. The J segment lost 2 bases and the V segment lost 0 bases, leaving 6 bases of the junction unmatched. The CDR3 runs to 16 residues. CDR1 is SEHNR, CDR2 FQNEAQ, per germline (reference sequence).

In its sample, this clone was seen a few times. V usage is TRBV5-1 and J usage is TRBJ2-4; TRBD1 aligns across 7 bases. Germline CDR1 is SGHRS and CDR2 is YFSETQ. Germline trimming cut 4 bases from V and 8 bases from J; bases unmatched to any gene: 6. The CDR3 contains 13 residues. Written as DNA, the CDR3 is TGCGCCAGCAGCAGCGACAGGGTGGACATTCAGTACTTC. Translating gives CASSSDRVDIQYF.

This rearrangement joins TRBV7-9 to TRBJ2-1; no firm D call. The V end lost 5 bases, the J end lost 6 bases, and 14 bases lay between the germline ends. Per germline, CDR1 SEHNR and CDR2 FQNEAQ (reference sequence). The CDR3 length is 14 residues. In DNA form, the CDR3 reads TGTGCCAGCAGCCACCCCCTAGAGGCCAATGAGCAGTTCTTC. It is translated as CASSHPLEANEQFF.

The chain has TRBV9 and TRBJ1-2, with D maybe TRBD1 (6 bases). With 0 bases removed from V and 2 bases from J, the gap between germline ends came to 11 bases. Germline V lookup: CDR1 SGDLS, CDR2 YYNGEE. The length of the CDR3 is 15 residues. CDR3: CASSVEEGVNYGYTF. The CDR3 nucleotides read TGTGCCAGCAGCGTAGAGGAGGGGGTGAACTATGGCTACACCTTC.

This clone was observed a handful of times. The sample holds other DNA sequences that translate to the same CDR3. The genes are TRBV29-1 and TRBJ2-2; unclear D gene. This CDR3 is 13 amino acids long. Germline V CDR1 and CDR2: SQVTM, ANQGSEA. The V end was cut by 4 bases, the J end by 0 bases, with 6 bases between. The CDR3 spells CSVVLANTGELFF. CDR3 sequence (DNA): TGCAGCGTTGTGCTAGCGAACACCGGGGAGCTGTTTTTT.

The chain combines TRBV4-1 with TRBJ2-7; possible D gene TRBD2, 5 bases. The germline V and J ends were trimmed by 1 base and 3 bases, with 19 bases remaining between them. Per the germline V gene, CDR1 is MGHRA and CDR2 is YSYEKL. The CDR3 has 17 residues. The CDR3 protein is CASSQVMPSGGNYEQYF. The CDR3, as DNA: TGCGCCAGCAGCCAAGTTATGCCCAGCGGAGGAAACTACGAGCAGTACTTC.

This clone appeared a few times. V is TRBV29-1 and J is TRBJ2-2; maybe TRBD1 (5 bases). The germline CDR1 and CDR2 sequences are SQVTM and ANQGSEA. V dropped 4 bases and J dropped 6 bases, with 9 bases sitting between them. This CDR3 is 12 amino acids long. Here the CDR3 DNA reads TGCAGCGTTGGATCGACAGCCGGGGAGCTGTTTTTT. Translation gives CSVGSTAGELFF.

This sequence joins TRBV29-1 and TRBJ2-2, with unresolved D. Germline V gene lookup returns CDR1 SQVTM and CDR2 ANQGSEA. Trimming pared 2 bases from V and 0 bases from J, leaving 1 base between. CDR3 size: 12 residues. The CDR3 region has the DNA TGCAGCGTTGAATCGAACACCGGGGAGCTGTTTTTT. The encoded protein is CSVESNTGELFF.